This T cell receptor (beta chain) derives from a study of CD8 T cells in ankylosing spondylitis. Broader study findings: About 8 highly homologous variants made up a TCR beta motif, and this motif appeared characteristic of ankylosing spondylitis blood. Enrichment of disease-linked clones was reportedly significant in matched ankylosing spondylitis synovial fluid. Disease-linked clones bore a CD8+ phenotype, appearing relatively rarely in peripheral blood.

For TCR beta, libraries came from quantitative 5'-RACE with molecular barcodes. TCRdb fed the 5' RACE reads into MiXCR, producing one record per CDR3 protein. Of fewer than 250,000 distinct CDR3 sequences detected, 15% to 20% appear once; the ten largest clones hold about 44%. Trimming shortened V by 0 bases and J by 0 bases, and 12 bases separated the two germline ends. The CDR3 runs 16 residues. The germline V gene encodes CDR1 MNHEY and CDR2 SVGEGT. Worth noting for this clonotype: Antigen unknown.

Sequenced input: blood, either unsorted or a sorted T cell fraction (not recorded which). The chain recombines TRBV6-2 or TRBV6-3 with TRBJ2-7; D ambiguous. The receptor's source is a male donor with ankylosing spondylitis. The CDR3, as DNA: TGTGCCAGCAGTTACTCGAGGCTGGTTGGCTCCTACGAGCAGTACTTC. This gives the protein CASSYSRLVGSYEQYF.